Following are 4 T cell receptor beta chains from one sample sequenced in a study of blood T cells in healthy people across ages. PCR was performed a second time for roughly 7 to 12 cycles using a sample-barcoded 5' primer and a J-beta primer mix. One entry per CDR3 protein, called by TCRdb with MiXCR from the 5' RACE reads. Found here are 580,000 or so distinct CDR3 sequences, more than 45% of them singletons; the top ten hold 20% to 25%. The specimen was blood. Receptor source: an older man in good health.

The chain is built from TRBV7-9 and TRBJ1-6; D is possibly TRBD1 (5 bases). CDR1 SEHNR and CDR2 FQNEAQ come from the germline V gene (reference sequence). The V end was cut by 5 bases, the J end by 8 bases, with 7 bases between. The CDR3 runs to 12 residues. The CDR3 sequence is CASSGADSPLHF. The CDR3 nucleotides are TGTGCCAGCAGCGGGGCTGATTCACCCCTCCACTTT.

As for this clonotype: This may come from a read error, since a much larger clone is one base off. This chain connects TRBV20-1 to TRBJ2-3; no clear D. Germline V gene data show CDR1 as DFQATT and CDR2 as SNEGSKA (reference sequence). The CDR3 loop spans 14 amino acids. Trimming pared 3 bases from V and 1 base from J, leaving 11 bases between. CDR3: CSARWFRGTDTQYF. In nucleotides, the CDR3 is TGCAGTGCTAGGTGGTTTAGGGGCACAGATACGCAGTATTTT.

This chain links TRBV29-1 with TRBJ2-3, with 7 positions matching TRBD2. CDR1 is SQVTM, CDR2 ANQGSEA, per germline. The V gene end was trimmed by 6 bases and the J gene end by 3 bases; junction bases not matched to a gene: 9. The CDR3 has 14 residues. The CDR3 is CSVREGPSTDTQYF. The CDR3 DNA reads as TGCAGCGTGAGGGAGGGCCCCTCGACAGATACGCAGTATTTT.

This clonotype showed up just a few times. The chain couples TRBV11-3 to TRBJ2-1; D uncertain. The germline V gene has CDR1 SGHNT and CDR2 YENEEA. Trimming pared 3 bases from V and 0 bases from J, leaving 9 bases between. The length of the CDR3 is 15 residues. CDR3 sequence (DNA): TGTGCCAGCAGCTTTGGTCCCAGCTCCTACAATGAGCAGTTCTTC. This gives the protein CASSFGPSSYNEQFF.